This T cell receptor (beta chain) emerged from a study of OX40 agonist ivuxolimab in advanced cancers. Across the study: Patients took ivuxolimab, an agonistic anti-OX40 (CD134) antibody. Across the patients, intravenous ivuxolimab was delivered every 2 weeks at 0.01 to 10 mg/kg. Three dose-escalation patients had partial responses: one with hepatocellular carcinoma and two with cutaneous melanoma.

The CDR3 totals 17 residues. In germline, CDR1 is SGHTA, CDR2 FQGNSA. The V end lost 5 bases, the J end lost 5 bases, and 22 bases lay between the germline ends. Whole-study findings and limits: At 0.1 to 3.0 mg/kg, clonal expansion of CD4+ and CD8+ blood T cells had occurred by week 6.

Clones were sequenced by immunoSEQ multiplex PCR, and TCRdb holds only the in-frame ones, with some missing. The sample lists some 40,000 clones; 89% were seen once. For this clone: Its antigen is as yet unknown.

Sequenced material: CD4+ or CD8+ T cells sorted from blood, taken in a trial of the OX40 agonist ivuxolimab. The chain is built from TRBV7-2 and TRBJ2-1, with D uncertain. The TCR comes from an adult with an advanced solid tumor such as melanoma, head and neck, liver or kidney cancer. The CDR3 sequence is CASSRPGRRPPDNEQFF. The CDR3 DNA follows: TGTGCCAGCAGCAGACCAGGACGTCGACCCCCGGACAATGAGCAGTTCTTC.